This TCR beta chain was sequenced for a study of blood T cells in healthy people across ages. Comments on this clonotype: Its antigen remains unknown. Germline is not matched at one junction end, which may reflect a read error.

Caucasian, healthy and from Russia, the donors were aged between 6 and 90. Per-sample PBMC isolation yielded at least 7 million cells. Germline V gives CDR1 DFQATT, CDR2 SNEGSKA (reference sequence). This CDR3 has 13 amino acids. A second PCR of 7 to 11 cycles used a sample-barcoded 5' primer and a J-beta primer mix. TCRdb independently ran MiXCR on the 5' RACE reads; one entry per CDR3 protein. The data contain fewer than 2 million distinct CDR3 sequences, about two fifths of them seen just once; the ten biggest clones take up more than 20%. Findings and limits, study-wide: The lack of PBMC sorting stopped any conclusive naive versus antigen-experienced comparison.

This TCR derives from a human donor in good health. The sequenced sample consisted of blood. This chain connects TRBV20-1 to TRBJ1-2; weak D call: TRBD1 (6 bases). The CDR3 nucleotides are TGCAGTGCTAGGGCTTTCAGGGGCGGTGGCCACACCTTC. It specifies CSARAFRGGGHTF.